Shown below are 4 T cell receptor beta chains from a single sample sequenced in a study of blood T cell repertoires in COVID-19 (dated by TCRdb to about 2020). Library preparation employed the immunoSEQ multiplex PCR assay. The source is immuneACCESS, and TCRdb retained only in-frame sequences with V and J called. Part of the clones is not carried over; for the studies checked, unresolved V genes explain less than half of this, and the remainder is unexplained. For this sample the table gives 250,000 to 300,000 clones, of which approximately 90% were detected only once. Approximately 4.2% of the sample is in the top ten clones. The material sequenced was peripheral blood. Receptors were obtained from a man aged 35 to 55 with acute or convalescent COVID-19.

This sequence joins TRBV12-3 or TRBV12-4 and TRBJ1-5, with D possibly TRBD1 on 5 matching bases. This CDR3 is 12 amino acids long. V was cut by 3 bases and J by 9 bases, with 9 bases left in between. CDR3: CASSFGRGPQHF. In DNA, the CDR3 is TGTGCCAGCAGTTTCGGGAGGGGGCCCCAGCATTTT.

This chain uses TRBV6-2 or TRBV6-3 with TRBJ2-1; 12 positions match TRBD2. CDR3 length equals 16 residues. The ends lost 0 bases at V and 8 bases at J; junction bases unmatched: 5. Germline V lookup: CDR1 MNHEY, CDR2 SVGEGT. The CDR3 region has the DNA TGTGCCAGCAGTTACTCGCCTAGCGGGGGGGCGGATGAGCAGTTCTTC. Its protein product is CASSYSPSGGADEQFF.

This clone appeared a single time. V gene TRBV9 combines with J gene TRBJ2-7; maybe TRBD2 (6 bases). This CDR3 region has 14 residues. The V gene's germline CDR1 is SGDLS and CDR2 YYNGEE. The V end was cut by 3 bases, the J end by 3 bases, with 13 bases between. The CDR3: CASSGLSGNYEQYF. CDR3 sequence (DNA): TGTGCCAGCAGCGGGCTTAGCGGAAACTACGAGCAGTACTTC. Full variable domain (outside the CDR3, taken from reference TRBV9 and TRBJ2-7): DSGVTQTPKHLITATGQRVTLRCSPRSGDLSVYWYQQSLDQGLQFLIQYYNGEERAKGNILERFSAQQFPDLHSELNLSSLELGDSALYFCASSGLSGNYEQYFGPGTRLTVT.

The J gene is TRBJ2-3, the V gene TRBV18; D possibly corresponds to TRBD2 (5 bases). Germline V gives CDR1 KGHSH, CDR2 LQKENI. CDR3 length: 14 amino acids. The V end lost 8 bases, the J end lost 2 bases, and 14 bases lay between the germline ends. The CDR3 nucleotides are TGTGCCAGCACAGAGGGCCAATCCACAGATACGCAGTATTTT. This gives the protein CASTEGQSTDTQYF.